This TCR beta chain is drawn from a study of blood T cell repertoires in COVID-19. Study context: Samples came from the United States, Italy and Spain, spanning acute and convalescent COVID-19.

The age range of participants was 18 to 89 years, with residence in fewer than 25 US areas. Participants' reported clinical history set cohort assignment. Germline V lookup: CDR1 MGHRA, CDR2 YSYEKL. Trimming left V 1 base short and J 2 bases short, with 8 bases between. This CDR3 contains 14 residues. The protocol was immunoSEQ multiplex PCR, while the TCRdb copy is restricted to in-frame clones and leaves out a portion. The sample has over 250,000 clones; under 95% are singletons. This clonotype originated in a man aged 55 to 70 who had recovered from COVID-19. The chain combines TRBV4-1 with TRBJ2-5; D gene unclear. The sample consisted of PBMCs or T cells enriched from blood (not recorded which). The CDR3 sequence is CASSQVHKQETQYF. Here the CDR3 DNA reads TGCGCCAGCAGCCAAGTCCACAAGCAAGAGACCCAGTACTTC.